This TCR beta chain emerged from a study of shared clonotypes between healthy human individuals. About the study: The study drew on two women and three men aged 18 to 49 as donors.

Broader study findings: Non-shared clonotypes had lower generation probabilities than clonotypes shared by all four sorted-subset donors. Rarefaction indicated that sorted-subset sequencing remained incomplete although depth was large.

Each of the donors was a healthy adult who was HIV-negative and had not had a recent acute infection or vaccination. Clones were read by immunoSEQ multiplex PCR, and TCRdb kept only the in-frame ones, dropping some. This table has roughly 1,100,000 clones, about 74% appearing once. With V trimmed by 6 bases and J by 5 bases, 5 bases remained unmatched. CDR1 and CDR2 from the germline V gene are MDHEN and SYDVKM. This CDR3 contains 15 residues. Note on this clone: What it binds is not known.

What was sequenced was memory CD4+ T cells sorted from blood. Subset specified: CD45RA-negative fraction. This TCR came from a man aged 18 to 35 in good health. The chain employs TRBV28 and TRBJ2-2, with 11 bases fitting TRBD1. CDR3 bases: TGTGCCAGCAGAGGCGGGACAGGGGGGACCGGGGAGCTGTTTTTT. It is translated as CASRGGTGGTGELFF. Using reference TRBV28 and TRBJ2-2 for the parts outside the CDR3, the full variable domain is DVKVTQSSRYLVKRTGEKVFLECVQDMDHENMFWYRQDPGLGLRLIYFSYDVKMKEKGDIPEGYSVSREKKERFSLILESASTNQTSMYLCASRGGTGGTGELFFGEGSRLTVL.